This TCR beta chain was found in a study of blood T cell repertoires in COVID-19. Sequencing used immunoSEQ multiplex PCR; TCRdb keeps in-frame clones, though not all of them. The sample contains some 120,000 clones, around two thirds of which appear only once. Deletions cut 5 bases from V and 8 bases from J, with 16 bases between. This CDR3 has 14 residues. CDR1 is SGHTA and CDR2 is FQGNSA in the germline V gene. This rearrangement joins TRBV7-2 to TRBJ2-4; D might be TRBD2 (6 bases). The sample taken for sequencing was peripheral blood. This clonotype originated in a woman aged 70 to 79 with acute or convalescent COVID-19. The CDR3 DNA is TGTGCCAGCAGCGAGGGACTGCCCCCGGACATTCAGTACTTC. It translates to CASSEGLPPDIQYF.